This T cell receptor (beta chain) was documented in a study of blood T cell repertoires in COVID-19. Overall study: Collection of acute and convalescent COVID-19 samples took place in the United States, Italy and Spain.

TCRdb's table, derived via immunoSEQ multiplex PCR, lists solely in-frame clones and lacks some. The table has approximately 280,000 clones, about 90% seen once. The CDR3 loop spans 17 amino acids. Germline V lookup: CDR1 SGHNT, CDR2 YYREEE (reference sequence). V shed 2 bases, J shed 4 bases, and the junction held 11 bases outside the gene matches. The source of this sequence is a woman aged 60-75 years who had recovered from COVID-19. This chain uses TRBV5-4 with TRBJ2-5; 10 bases align to TRBD2. The specimen was PBMCs or T cells enriched from blood (not recorded which). The CDR3 nucleotides are TGTGCCAGCAGCTTCAGGTTGGCTAGCGGGAGTGGAGAGACCCAGTACTTC. This sequence encodes CASSFRLASGSGETQYF.